The 2 T cell receptor beta chains below were found in one sample sequenced in a study of shared clonotypes between healthy human individuals. Method: immunoSEQ multiplex PCR; TCRdb's copy keeps in-frame clones and lacks some. The sample lists roughly 400,000 clones, around 96% occurring once. The specimen was memory CD8+ T cells sorted from blood. Subset indicated: CD45RO+ cells pooled with CCR7-negative TemRA cells. The receptor source for this set is a man younger than 40 in good health.

The chain is built from TRBV5-6 and TRBJ1-1; 7 bases align to TRBD1. The CDR3 sequence is 14 residues long. J lost 1 base, V lost 3 bases, and 3 bases had no gene match. Looked up from germline, CDR1 is SGHDT and CDR2 is YYEEEE. The CDR3 coding sequence is TGTGCCAGCAGCTGGGACAGACCGAACACTGAAGCTTTCTTT. The encoded protein is CASSWDRPNTEAFF.

The gene calls are TRBV4-1 and TRBJ2-4, with 10 bases identical to TRBD2. CDR1 and CDR2 (germline): MGHRA, YSYEKL. After removal of 0 bases from V and 1 base from J, the junction contained 9 bases not matched to a gene. The CDR3 is 19 residues long. CDR3 sequence: CASSQDQASGSMAKNIQYF. The DNA of the CDR3 is TGCGCCAGCAGCCAAGATCAGGCTAGCGGGAGTATGGCCAAAAACATTCAGTACTTC.